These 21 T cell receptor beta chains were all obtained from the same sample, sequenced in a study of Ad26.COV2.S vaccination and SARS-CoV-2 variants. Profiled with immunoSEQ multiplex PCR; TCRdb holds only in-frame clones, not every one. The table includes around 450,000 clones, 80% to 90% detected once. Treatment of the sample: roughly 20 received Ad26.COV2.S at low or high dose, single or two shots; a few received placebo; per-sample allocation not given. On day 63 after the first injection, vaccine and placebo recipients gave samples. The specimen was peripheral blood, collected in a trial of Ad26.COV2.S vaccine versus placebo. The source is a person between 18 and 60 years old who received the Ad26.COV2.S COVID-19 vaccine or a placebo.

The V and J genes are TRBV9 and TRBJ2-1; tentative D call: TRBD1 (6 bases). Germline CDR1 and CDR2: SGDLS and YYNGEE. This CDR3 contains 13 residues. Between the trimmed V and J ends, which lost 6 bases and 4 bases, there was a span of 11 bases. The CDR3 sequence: CASNTGMYNEQFF. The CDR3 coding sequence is TGTGCCAGCAATACAGGGATGTACAATGAGCAGTTCTTC.

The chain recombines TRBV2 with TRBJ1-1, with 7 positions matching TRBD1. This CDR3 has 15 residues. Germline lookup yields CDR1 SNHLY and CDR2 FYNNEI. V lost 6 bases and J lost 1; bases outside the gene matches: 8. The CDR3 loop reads CASRREGTANTEAFF. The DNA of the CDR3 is TGTGCCAGCAGGAGGGAAGGGACAGCGAACACTGAAGCTTTCTTT. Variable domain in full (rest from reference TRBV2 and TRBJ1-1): EPEVTQTPSHQVTQMGQEVILRCVPISNHLYFYWYRQILGQKVEFLVSFYNNEISEKSEIFDDQFSVERPDGSNFTLKIRSTKLEDSAMYFCASRREGTANTEAFFGQGTRLTVV.

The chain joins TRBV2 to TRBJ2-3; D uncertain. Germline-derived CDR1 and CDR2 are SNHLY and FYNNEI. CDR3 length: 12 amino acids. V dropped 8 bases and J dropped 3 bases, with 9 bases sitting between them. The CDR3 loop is CASPTRTDTQYF. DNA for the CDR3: TGTGCCAGCCCGACGAGGACAGATACGCAGTATTTT.

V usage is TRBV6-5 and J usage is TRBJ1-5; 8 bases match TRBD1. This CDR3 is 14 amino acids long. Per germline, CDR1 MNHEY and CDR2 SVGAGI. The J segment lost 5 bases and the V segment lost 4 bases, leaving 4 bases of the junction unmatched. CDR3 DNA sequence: TGTGCCAGCAGTTCAGGGGGCTTATATCAGCCCCAGCATTTT. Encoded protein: CASSSGGLYQPQHF.

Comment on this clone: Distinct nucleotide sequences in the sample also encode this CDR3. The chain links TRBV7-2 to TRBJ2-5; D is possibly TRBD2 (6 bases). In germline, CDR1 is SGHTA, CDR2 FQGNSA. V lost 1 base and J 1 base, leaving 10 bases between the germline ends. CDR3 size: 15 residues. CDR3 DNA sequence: TGTGCCAGCAGCTTAGTGCGGGGACTCCAAGAGACCCAGTACTTC. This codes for CASSLVRGLQETQYF.

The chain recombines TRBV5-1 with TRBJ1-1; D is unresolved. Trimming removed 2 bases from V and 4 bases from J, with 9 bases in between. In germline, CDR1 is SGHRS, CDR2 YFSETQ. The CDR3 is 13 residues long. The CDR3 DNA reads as TGCGCCAGCAGCTTTGAAGGGTTCACTGAAGCTTTCTTT. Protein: CASSFEGFTEAFF.

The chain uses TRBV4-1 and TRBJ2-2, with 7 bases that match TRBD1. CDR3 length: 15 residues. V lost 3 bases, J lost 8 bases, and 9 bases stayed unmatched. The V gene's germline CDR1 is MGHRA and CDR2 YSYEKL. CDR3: CASSHRTGVAGELFF. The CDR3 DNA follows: TGCGCCAGCAGCCATCGTACAGGGGTGGCGGGGGAGCTGTTTTTT.

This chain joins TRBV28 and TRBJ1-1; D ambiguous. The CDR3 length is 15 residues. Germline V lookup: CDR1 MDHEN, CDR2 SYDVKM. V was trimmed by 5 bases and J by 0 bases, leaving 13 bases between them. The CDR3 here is CASSTPLVMNTEAFF. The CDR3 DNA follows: TGTGCCAGCAGTACCCCCTTGGTCATGAACACTGAAGCTTTCTTT.

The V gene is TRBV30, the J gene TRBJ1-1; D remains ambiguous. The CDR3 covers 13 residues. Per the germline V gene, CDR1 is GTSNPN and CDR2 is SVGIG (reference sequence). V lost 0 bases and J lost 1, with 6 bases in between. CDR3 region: CAWSVGSNTEAFF. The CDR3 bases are TGTGCCTGGAGTGTAGGGTCGAACACTGAAGCTTTCTTT.

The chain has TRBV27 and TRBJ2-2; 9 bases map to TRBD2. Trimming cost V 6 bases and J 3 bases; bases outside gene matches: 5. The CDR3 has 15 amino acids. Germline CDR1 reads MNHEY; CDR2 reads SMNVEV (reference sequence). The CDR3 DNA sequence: TGTGCCAGCAGCCCAGCGGGAGGAGACACCGGGGAGCTGTTTTTT. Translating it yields CASSPAGGDTGELFF.

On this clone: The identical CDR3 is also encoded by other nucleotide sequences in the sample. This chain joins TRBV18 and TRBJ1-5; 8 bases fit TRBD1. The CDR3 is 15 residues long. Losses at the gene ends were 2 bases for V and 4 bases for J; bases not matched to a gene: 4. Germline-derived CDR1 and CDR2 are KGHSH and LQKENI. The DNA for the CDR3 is TGTGCCAGCTCACCAAGGCAGGGGGCTAATCAGCCCCAGCATTTT. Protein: CASSPRQGANQPQHF.

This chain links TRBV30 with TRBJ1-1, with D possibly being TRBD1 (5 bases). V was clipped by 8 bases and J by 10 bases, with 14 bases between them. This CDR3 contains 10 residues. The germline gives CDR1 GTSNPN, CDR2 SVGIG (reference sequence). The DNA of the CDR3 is TGTGCCATGGAGAAGGGGCTAGCTTTCTTT. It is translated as CAMEKGLAFF.

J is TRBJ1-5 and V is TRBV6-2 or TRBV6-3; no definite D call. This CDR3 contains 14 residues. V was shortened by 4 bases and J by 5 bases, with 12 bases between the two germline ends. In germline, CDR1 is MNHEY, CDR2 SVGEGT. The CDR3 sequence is CASSSRENYQPQHF. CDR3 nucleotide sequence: TGTGCCAGCAGTTCCCGGGAGAACTATCAGCCCCAGCATTTT.

The CDR3 loop is CASSPRDGDTEAFF. For the CDR3, the DNA is TGTGCCAGCAGCCCTCGGGACGGTGACACTGAAGCTTTCTTT. The chain recombines TRBV9 with TRBJ1-1; the D gene is possibly TRBD1 (5 bases). V dropped 4 bases and J dropped 3 bases, with 13 bases sitting between them. This CDR3 has 14 residues. CDR1 SGDLS and CDR2 YYNGEE come from the germline V gene.

CDR3 residues: CASSRGQGWAGNTIYF. In nucleotides, the CDR3 is TGTGCCAGCAGCAGAGGACAGGGCTGGGCTGGAAACACCATATATTTT. The gene calls are TRBV28 and TRBJ1-3, with 8 bases that match TRBD1. CDR1 and CDR2 (germline): MDHEN, SYDVKM. J lost 2 bases, V lost 6 bases, and 9 bases had no gene match. The CDR3 extends over 16 amino acids.

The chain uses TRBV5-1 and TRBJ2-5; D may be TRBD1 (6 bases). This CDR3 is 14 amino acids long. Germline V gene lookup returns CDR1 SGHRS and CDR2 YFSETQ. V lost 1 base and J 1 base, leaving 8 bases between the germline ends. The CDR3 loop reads CASSLTGPQETQYF. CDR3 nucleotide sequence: TGCGCCAGCAGCTTGACAGGGCCCCAAGAGACCCAGTACTTC.

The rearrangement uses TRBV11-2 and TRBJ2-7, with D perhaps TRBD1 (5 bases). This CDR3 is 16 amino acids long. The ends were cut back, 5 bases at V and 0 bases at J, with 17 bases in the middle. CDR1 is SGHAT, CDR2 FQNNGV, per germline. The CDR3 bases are TGTGCCAGCAGCCCAAGGTCTTTGACAGACTCCTACGAGCAGTACTTC. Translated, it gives CASSPRSLTDSYEQYF. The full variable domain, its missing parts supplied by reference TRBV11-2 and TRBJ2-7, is EAGVAQSPRYKIIEKRQSVAFWCNPISGHATLYWYQQILGQGPKLLIQFQNNGVVDDSQLPKDRFSAERLKGVDSTLKIQPAKLEDSAVYLCASSPRSLTDSYEQYFGPGTRLTVT.

CDR3 in DNA: TGTGCCAGCAGCTTGGGGGGGTCAACTAATGAAAAACTGTTTTTT. Translating gives CASSLGGSTNEKLFF. This sequence joins TRBV5-4 and TRBJ1-4; possibly TRBD1 for D (5 bases). V gave up 0 bases and J gave up 0 bases, with 6 bases separating them. The CDR3 length is 15 residues. The germline V gene encodes CDR1 SGHNT and CDR2 YYREEE (reference sequence).

CDR3: CASTDGLVSGELFF. In DNA form, the CDR3 reads TGTGCCAGCACCGACGGACTAGTTTCCGGGGAGCTGTTTTTT. The chain couples TRBV28 to TRBJ2-2; 7 nucleotides match TRBD2. Trimming cost V 7 bases and J 6 bases; bases outside gene matches: 8. This CDR3 has 14 residues. CDR1 is MDHEN and CDR2 is SYDVKM in the germline V gene.

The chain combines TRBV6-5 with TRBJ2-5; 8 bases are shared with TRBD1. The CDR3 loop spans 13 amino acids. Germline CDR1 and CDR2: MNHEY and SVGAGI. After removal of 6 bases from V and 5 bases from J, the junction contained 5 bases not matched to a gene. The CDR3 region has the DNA TGTGCCAGCAGCATCAGGGGGCGTGAGACCCAGTACTTC. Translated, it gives CASSIRGRETQYF.

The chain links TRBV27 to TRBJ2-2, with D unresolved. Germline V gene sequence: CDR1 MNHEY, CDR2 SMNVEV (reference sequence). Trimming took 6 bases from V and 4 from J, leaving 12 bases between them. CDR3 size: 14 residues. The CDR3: CASREIWVTGELFF. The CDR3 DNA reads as TGTGCCAGCAGGGAGATTTGGGTCACCGGGGAGCTGTTTTTT.